Below, 3 T cell receptor beta chains from the same sample are listed, as sequenced in a study of shared clonotypes between healthy human individuals. Repertoires were generated with immunoSEQ multiplex PCR, while TCRdb's copy carries only in-frame clones and drops some. The data contain around 1,900,000 clones, just under 95% of them seen just once; the ten biggest clones take up more than 1.5%. Positive CCR7 selection of CD45RO-negative cells yielded the naive CD8 cells, and terminally differentiated effector memory CD45RA+ cells were excluded. Material for sequencing was naive CD8+ T cells from PBMCs. These TCRs come from a young man in good health. Some clones in this sample may be carry-over from other donors' samples.

This clone was seen only a few times. This chain joins TRBV29-1 and TRBJ2-6; TRBD2 might be the D (5 bases). CDR3 length: 14 amino acids. Germline loops: CDR1 SQVTM, CDR2 ANQGSEA. V lost 4 bases, J lost 1 base, and 8 bases lay in between. CDR3 DNA sequence: TGCAGCGTTGCCGGGGAATCTGGGGCCAACGTCCTGACTTTC. Residues: CSVAGESGANVLTF.

This clone was seen just once. V usage is TRBV27 and J usage is TRBJ2-1, with D unresolved. The germline V gene encodes CDR1 MNHEY and CDR2 SMNVEV (reference sequence). V was pared by 6 bases and J by 12 bases, with 18 bases between. The CDR3 covers 13 residues. The CDR3 region is CASSLTRYVGQFF. In nucleotides, the CDR3 is TGTGCCAGCAGCCTGACACGGTACGTAGGGCAGTTCTTC.

The V and J genes are TRBV28 and TRBJ2-5; D unresolved. This CDR3 is 17 amino acids long. Germline V CDR1 and CDR2: MDHEN, SYDVKM. V was shortened by 5 bases and J by 5 bases, with 24 bases between the two germline ends. The CDR3 region is CASSLSTTWASRETQYF. The CDR3 DNA is TGTGCCAGCAGTCTTTCTACGACCTGGGCCTCGAGGGAGACCCAGTACTTC.